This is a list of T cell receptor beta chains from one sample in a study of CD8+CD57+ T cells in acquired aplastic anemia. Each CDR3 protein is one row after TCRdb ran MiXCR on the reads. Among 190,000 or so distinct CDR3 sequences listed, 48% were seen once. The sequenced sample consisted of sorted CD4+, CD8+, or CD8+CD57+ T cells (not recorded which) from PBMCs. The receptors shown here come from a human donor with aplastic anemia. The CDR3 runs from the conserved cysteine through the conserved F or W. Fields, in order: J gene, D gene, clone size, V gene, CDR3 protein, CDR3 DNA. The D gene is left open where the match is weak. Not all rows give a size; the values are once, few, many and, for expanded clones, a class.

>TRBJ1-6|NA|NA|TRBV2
CASSWGPFTSSPLHF
TGTGCCAGCTCCTGGGGGCCGTTCACCTCTTCACCCCTCCACTTT
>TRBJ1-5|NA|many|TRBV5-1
CASSLSVSNQPQHF
TGCGCCAGCAGCTTGTCGGTTAGCAATCAGCCCCAGCATTTT
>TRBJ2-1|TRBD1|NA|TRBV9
CASSIAGTGYSEQFF
TGTGCCAGCAGCATCGCCGGGACAGGCTACAGTGAGCAGTTCTTC
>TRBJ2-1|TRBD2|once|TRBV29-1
CSVVGLAGAFSYNEQFF
TGCAGCGTTGTTGGCCTAGCGGGGGCCTTCTCCTACAATGAGCAGTTCTTC
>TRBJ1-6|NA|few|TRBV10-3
CAIANQGNNSPLHF
TGTGCCATCGCGAATCAAGGCAATAATTCACCCCTCCACTTT
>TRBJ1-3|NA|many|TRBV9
CASSVATPGDPSGNTIYF
TGTGCCAGCAGCGTAGCTACCCCAGGGGACCCCTCTGGAAACACCATATATTTT
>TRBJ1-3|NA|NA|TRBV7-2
CASSPSNPGGNTIYF
TGTGCCAGCAGCCCCAGCAATCCTGGAGGAAACACCATATATTTT
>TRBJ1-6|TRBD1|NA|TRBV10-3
CAIGQGATDNSPLHF
TGTGCCATCGGACAGGGGGCGACCGATAATTCACCCCTCCACTTT
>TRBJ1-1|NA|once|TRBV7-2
CASSGMGTEAFF
TGTGCCAGCAGCGGGATGGGCACTGAAGCTTTCTTT
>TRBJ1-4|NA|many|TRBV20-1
CSVSGGRGQEKLFF
TGCAGTGTAAGCGGGGGGCGCGGGCAAGAAAAACTGTTTTTT
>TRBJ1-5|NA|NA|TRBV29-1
CSVAAGGNQPQHF
TGCAGCGTTGCAGCAGGGGGCAATCAGCCCCAGCATTTT
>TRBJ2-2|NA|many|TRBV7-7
CASSQSPRTGELFF
TGTGCCAGCTCCCAATCGCCTAGGACCGGGGAGCTGTTTTTT
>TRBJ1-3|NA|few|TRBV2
CASSEASGPGNTIYF
TGTGCCAGCAGTGAAGCTTCGGGTCCTGGAAACACCATATATTTT
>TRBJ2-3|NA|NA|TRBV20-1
CSAILAGTDTQYF
TGCAGTGCTATATTGGCGGGAACAGATACGCAGTATTTT
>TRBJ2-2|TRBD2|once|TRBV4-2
CASRQGVLAGGPNENTGELFF
TGTGCCAGCAGGCAAGGGGTACTAGCGGGGGGCCCCAACGAGAACACCGGGGAGCTGTTTTTT
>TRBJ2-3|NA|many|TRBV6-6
CASSYRVPRDTQYF
TGTGCCAGCAGTTACCGGGTCCCTCGGGATACGCAGTATTTT
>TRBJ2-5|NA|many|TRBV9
CASSPSGGLGETQYF
TGTGCCAGCAGCCCCTCCGGGGGGCTAGGAGAGACCCAGTACTTC
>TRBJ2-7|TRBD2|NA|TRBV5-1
CASSLAGLAAYEQYF
TGCGCCAGCAGCTTGGCGGGACTAGCGGCCTACGAGCAGTACTTC
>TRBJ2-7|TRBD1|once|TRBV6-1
CASNLDRGSRQYF
TGTGCCAGCAACCTGGACAGGGGATCGCGACAGTACTTC
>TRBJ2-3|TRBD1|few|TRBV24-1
CATSHGTGDSDTQYF
TGTGCCACCAGTCACGGGACAGGCGATTCAGATACGCAGTATTTT
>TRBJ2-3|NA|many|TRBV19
CASSIGVADTQYF
TGTGCCAGTAGTATAGGGGTCGCAGATACGCAGTATTTT
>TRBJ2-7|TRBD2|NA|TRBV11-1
CASSSPRRGLGSYEQYF
TGTGCCAGCAGCTCCCCCAGGCGGGGACTAGGGTCCTACGAGCAGTACTTC
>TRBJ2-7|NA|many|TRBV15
CATSRAFSYEQYF
TGTGCCACCAGCAGAGCCTTCTCCTACGAGCAGTACTTC
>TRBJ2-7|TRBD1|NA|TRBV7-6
CASSLDDRGSYEQYF
TGTGCCAGCAGCTTAGACGACAGGGGTTCCTACGAGCAGTACTTC
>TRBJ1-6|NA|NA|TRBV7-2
CASSRQGYNSPLHF
TGTGCCAGCAGCCGTCAGGGGTATAATTCACCCCTCCACTTT
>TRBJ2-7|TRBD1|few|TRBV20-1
CSARGQGSYEQYF
TGCAGTGCTCGTGGACAGGGTTCCTACGAGCAGTACTTC
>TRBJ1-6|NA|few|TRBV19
CASSYGKEGSPLHF
TGTGCCAGCAGTTACGGCAAGGAGGGTTCACCCCTCCACTTT
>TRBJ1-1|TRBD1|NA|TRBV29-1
CSVSDRGLTEAFF
TGCAGCGTATCGGACAGGGGCCTCACTGAAGCTTTCTTT
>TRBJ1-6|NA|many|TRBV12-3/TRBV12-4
CASSFSDSPLHF
TGTGCCAGCAGTTTCTCGGATTCACCCCTCCACTTT
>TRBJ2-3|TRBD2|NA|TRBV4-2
CASSQGVEREVPDTQYF
TGTGCCAGCAGCCAAGGTGTCGAGCGGGAGGTCCCAGATACGCAGTATTTT
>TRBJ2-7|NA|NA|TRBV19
CASSMGLDNEQYF
TGTGCCAGTAGTATGGGATTGGACAATGAGCAGTACTTC
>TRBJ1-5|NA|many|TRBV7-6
CASSSWVNQPQHF
TGTGCCAGCAGCTCCTGGGTAAATCAGCCCCAGCATTTT
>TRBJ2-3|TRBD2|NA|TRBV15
CATSRDASGSLSDTQYF
TGTGCCACCAGCAGAGATGCTAGCGGGAGTTTGTCAGATACGCAGTATTTT
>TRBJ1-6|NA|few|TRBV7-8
CASSLGSPLHF
TGTGCCAGCAGCTTAGGCTCACCCCTCCACTTT
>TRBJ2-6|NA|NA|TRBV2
CASTIDRVRPGANVLTF
TGTGCCAGCACTATTGACAGAGTCCGCCCTGGGGCCAACGTCCTGACTTTC
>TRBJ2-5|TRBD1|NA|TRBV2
CASRVTGVQETQYF
TGTGCCAGCAGAGTGACAGGGGTGCAAGAGACCCAGTACTTC
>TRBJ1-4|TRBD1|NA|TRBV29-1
CSVYSRTGRNEKLFF
TGCAGCGTTTATTCAAGGACAGGGCGGAATGAAAAACTGTTTTTT